This is a list of T cell receptor beta chains from one sample in a study of CD8+CD57+ T cells in acquired aplastic anemia. TCRdb re-derived calls from the reads in MiXCR, one entry per CDR3 protein. The sample holds some 48,000 distinct CDR3 sequences, around 70% seen once. Sample: sorted CD4+, CD8+, or CD8+CD57+ T cells (not recorded which) from PBMCs. Receptors originate from a human donor in good health, serving as a control. CDR3s leave out the opening cysteine and the closing phenylalanine or tryptophan. Part of the rows lack a size; the others show once, few, many or a class for expanded clones.

>many|TRBV6-4
ASSEREGALYGYT
>NA|TRBV11-1
ASSLNAGANTGELF
>NA|TRBV20-1
SARGTGDLWVEAF
>once|TRBV19
ASTTTGSNQPQH
>NA|TRBV19
ASSPRTSGRGGDEQF
>many|TRBV6-1
ASSGRGLQGETQY
>NA|TRBV2
ASSESATQETQY
>few|TRBV19
ASTGTRSYNEQF
>NA|TRBV10-3
AISESKGSYGYT
>NA|TRBV19
ASSRQRSYEQY
>NA|TRBV15
ATSQIYYTEAF
>many|TRBV4-1
ASSQAMTSGETQETQY
>NA|TRBV11-2
ASSLGGGSTDTQY
>NA|TRBV7-3
ASSLKGQNEQL
>NA|TRBV10-3
AISPRDKDSPLH
>many|TRBV11-2
ASSLLGVAEQF
>NA|TRBV28
ASRTGTSGFNEQF
>many|TRBV15
ATSRDKHVTDTQY
>once|TRBV12-3/TRBV12-4
ASTPRRVVGDGYT
>NA|TRBV7-9
ASSFTVKETQY
>few|TRBV7-6
ASSSHREYT
>few|TRBV9
ASSADSYEQY
>many|TRBV3-1
ASRMGTSVPPNEQF
>NA|TRBV4-2
ASSYGLAGGPEEQF
>once|TRBV10-3
AISESRSSYNSPLH
>many|TRBV6-2/TRBV6-3
ASSWTDTQY
>NA|TRBV5-5
ASSLGEGRGYEQY
>NA|TRBV15
ATSRDLGQSEETQY
>NA|TRBV2
ASRPSGSKNEQF
>once|TRBV7-8
ASSLGGTPYGYT
>NA|TRBV20-1
SARDAGGGVGPYNSPLH
>NA|TRBV10-3
AISDGRAGGKGNEQF
>once|TRBV15
ATSSPRDTQY
>NA|TRBV20-1
SARDQRDTEAF
>NA|TRBV24-1
ATSVTGLREQY
>NA|TRBV11-1
ASSLSWFRQTVNYGYT
>NA|TRBV6-2/TRBV6-3
ASSSDRDELSNEQF
>once|TRBV2
ASSEDRSWEPQH
>NA|TRBV14
ASSLDDEQF
>NA|TRBV2
ASIFGGWETQY
>few|TRBV29-1
SVGGPGQGSGYT
>many|TRBV20-1
ARGSRNQETQY
>NA|TRBV7-2
ASSFAINTEAF
>NA|TRBV2
ASETGTDFNEKLF
>many|TRBV11-2
ASSLTADYEQY
>NA|TRBV5-4
ASSFADTEAF
>NA|TRBV7-7
ASSRTSGGQETQY
>NA|TRBV20-1
SAILVGGGQSYNEQF
>NA|TRBV2
ASSDSGRADTQY
>NA|TRBV24-1
ASSSGQVTDTQY
>NA|TRBV20-1
SATLAGGPSYNEQF
>NA|TRBV6-1
ATSERAGSQETQY
>NA|TRBV13
ASSSLPIGTDTQY
>NA|TRBV20-1
SARTGEGDYGYT
>NA|TRBV2
ASSGLAGASNEQF
>NA|TRBV29-1
SVRQSETQY
>few|TRBV29-1
SAEGRESSPQF
>NA|TRBV7-2
ASSFKAYNEQF